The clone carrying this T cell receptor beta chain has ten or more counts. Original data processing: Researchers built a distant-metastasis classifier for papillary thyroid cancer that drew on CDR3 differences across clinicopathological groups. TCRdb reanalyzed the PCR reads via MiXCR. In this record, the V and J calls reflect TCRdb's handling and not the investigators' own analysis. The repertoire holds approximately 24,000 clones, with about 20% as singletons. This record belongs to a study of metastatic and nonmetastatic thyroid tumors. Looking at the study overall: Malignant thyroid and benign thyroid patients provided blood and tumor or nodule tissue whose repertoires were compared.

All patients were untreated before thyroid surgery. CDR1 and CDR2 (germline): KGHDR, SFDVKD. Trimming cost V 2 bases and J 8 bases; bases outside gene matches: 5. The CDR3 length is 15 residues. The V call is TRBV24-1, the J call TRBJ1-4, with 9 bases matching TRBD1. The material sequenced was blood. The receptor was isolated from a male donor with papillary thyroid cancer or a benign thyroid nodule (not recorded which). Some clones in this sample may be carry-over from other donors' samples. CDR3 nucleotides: TGTGCCACCAGTGATTCGAGACAGGGGGGGGAAAAACTGTTTTTT. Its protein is CATSDSRQGGEKLFF.